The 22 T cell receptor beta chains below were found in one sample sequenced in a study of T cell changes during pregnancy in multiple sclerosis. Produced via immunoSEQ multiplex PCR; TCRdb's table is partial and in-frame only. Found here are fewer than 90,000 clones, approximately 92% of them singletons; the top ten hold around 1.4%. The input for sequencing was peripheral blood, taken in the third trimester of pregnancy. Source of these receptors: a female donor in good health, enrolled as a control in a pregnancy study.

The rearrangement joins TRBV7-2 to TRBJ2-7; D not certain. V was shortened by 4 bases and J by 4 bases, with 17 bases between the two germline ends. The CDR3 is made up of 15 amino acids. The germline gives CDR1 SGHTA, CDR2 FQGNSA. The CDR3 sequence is CASSSLGSTGYEQYF. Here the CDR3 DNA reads TGTGCCAGCAGCTCCCTGGGTAGCACCGGTTACGAGCAGTACTTC.

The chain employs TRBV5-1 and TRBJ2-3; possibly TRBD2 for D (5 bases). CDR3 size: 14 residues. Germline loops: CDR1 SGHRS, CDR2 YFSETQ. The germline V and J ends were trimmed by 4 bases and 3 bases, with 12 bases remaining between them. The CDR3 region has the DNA TGCGCCAGCAGCAAGGGTGGAGGAACAGATACGCAGTATTTT. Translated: CASSKGGGTDTQYF.

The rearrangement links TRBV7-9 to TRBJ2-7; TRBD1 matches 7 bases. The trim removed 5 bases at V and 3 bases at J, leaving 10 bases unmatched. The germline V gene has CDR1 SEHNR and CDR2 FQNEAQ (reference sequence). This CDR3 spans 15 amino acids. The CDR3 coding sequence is TGTGCCAGCAGCCCCCGGGACAGAAGTTTCTACGAGCAGTACTTC. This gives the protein CASSPRDRSFYEQYF.

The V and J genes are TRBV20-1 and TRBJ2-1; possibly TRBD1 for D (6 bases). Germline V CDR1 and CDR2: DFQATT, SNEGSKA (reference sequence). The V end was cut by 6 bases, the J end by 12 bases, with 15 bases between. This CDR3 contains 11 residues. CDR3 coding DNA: TGCAGTGCCATTAAGGGGGTTGGGCAGTTCTTC. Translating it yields CSAIKGVGQFF.

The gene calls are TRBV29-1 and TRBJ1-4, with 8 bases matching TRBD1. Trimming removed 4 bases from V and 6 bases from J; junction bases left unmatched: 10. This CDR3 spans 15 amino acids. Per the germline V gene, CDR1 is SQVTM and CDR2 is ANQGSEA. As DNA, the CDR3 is TGCAGCGTTGCCTTTGGACAGGGAGTGGATGAAAAACTGTTTTTT. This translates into CSVAFGQGVDEKLFF.

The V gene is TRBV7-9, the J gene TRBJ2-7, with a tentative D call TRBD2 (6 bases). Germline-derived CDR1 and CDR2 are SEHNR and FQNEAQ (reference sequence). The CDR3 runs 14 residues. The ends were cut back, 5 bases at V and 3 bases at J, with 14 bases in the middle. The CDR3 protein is CASSPLAEYYEQYF. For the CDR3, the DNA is TGTGCCAGCAGCCCATTAGCGGAATACTACGAGCAGTACTTC.

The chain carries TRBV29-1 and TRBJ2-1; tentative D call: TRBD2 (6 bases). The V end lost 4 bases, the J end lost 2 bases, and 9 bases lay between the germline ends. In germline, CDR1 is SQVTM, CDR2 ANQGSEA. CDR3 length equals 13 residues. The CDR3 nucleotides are TGCAGCGTTGCCGGGACTGCCTACAATGAGCAGTTCTTC. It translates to CSVAGTAYNEQFF.

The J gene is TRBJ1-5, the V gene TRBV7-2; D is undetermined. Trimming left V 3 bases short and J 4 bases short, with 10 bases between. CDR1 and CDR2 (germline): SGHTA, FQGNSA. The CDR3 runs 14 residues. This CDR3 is CASSFGRVNQPQHF. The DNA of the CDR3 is TGTGCCAGCAGCTTTGGGAGGGTAAATCAGCCCCAGCATTTT.

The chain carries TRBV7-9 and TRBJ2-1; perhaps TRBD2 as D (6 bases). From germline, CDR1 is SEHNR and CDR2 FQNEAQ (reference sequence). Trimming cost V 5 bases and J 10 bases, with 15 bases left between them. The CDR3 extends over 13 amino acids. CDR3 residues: CASSIPEGAEQFF. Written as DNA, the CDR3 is TGTGCCAGCAGCATTCCGGAGGGCGCCGAGCAGTTCTTC.

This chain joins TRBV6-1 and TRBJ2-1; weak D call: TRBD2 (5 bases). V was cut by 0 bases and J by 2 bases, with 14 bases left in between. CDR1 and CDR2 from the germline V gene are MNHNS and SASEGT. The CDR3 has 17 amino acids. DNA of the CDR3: TGTGCCAGCAGTGAAGCCATGAAAGCGGCGGCCTACAATGAGCAGTTCTTC. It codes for CASSEAMKAAAYNEQFF.

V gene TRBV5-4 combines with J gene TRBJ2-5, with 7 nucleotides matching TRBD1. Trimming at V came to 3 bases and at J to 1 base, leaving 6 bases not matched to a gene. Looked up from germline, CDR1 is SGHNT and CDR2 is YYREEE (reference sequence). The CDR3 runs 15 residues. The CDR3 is CASSSGTDIQETQYF. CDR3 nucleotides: TGTGCCAGCAGCTCCGGGACAGATATCCAAGAGACCCAGTACTTC.

CDR3 DNA sequence: TGTGCCAGCTCACCAGGACAGGGTGCTGGGGCCAACGTCCTGACTTTC. Translating it yields CASSPGQGAGANVLTF. The chain has TRBV18 and TRBJ2-6; 8 bases align to TRBD1. Germline lookup yields CDR1 KGHSH and CDR2 LQKENI. The CDR3 is 16 amino acids. The trim removed 2 bases at V and 2 bases at J, leaving 2 bases unmatched.

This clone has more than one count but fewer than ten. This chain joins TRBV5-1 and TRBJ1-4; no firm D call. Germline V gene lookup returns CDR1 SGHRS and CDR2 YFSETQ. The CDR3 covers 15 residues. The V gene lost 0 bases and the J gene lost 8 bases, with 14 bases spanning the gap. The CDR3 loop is CASSLASGIREKLFF. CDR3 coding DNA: TGCGCCAGCAGCTTGGCGTCGGGTATTCGAGAAAAACTGTTTTTT.

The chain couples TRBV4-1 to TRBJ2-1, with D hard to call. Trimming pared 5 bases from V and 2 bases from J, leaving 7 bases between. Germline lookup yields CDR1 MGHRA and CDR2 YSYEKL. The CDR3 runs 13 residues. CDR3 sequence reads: CASSARAYNEQFF. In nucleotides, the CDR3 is TGCGCCAGCAGCGCCCGGGCCTACAATGAGCAGTTCTTC.

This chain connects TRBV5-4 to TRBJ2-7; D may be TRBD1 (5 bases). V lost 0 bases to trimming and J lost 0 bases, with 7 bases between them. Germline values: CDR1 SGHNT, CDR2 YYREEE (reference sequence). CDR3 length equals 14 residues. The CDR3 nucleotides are TGTGCCAGCAGCTTGGGGACACTCTCCTACGAGCAGTACTTC. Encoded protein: CASSLGTLSYEQYF.

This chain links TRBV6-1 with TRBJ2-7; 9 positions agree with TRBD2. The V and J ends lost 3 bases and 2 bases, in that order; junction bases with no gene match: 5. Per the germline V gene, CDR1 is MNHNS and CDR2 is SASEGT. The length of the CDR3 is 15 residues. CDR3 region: CASSETSGRTYEQYF. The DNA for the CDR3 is TGTGCCAGCAGTGAGACCAGCGGGAGGACCTACGAGCAGTACTTC.

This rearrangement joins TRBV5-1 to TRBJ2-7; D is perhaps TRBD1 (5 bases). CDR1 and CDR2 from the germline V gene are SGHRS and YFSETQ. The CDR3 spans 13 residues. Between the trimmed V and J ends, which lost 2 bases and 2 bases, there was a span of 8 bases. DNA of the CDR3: TGCGCCAGCAGCTTTGCAGGGCCCTACGAGCAGTACTTC. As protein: CASSFAGPYEQYF.

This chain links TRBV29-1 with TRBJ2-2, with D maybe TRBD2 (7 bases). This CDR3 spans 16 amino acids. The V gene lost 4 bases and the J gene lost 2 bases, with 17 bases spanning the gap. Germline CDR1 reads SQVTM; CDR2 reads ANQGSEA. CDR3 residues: CSVVFGRGRNTGELFF. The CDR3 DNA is TGCAGCGTTGTTTTCGGGCGGGGGCGCAACACCGGGGAGCTGTTTTTT.

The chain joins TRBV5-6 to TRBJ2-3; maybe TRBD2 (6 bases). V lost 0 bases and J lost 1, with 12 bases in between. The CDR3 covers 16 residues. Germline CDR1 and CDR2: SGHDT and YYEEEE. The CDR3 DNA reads TGTGCCAGCAGCTTGGCGGTGGGCGGGGGCACAGATACGCAGTATTTT. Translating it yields CASSLAVGGGTDTQYF.

CDR3 DNA: TGTGCCAGCTCACCACCTGGGACTAGCGGAGACGCCTACGAGCAGTACTTC. Translation: CASSPPGTSGDAYEQYF. The chain recombines TRBV18 with TRBJ2-7; 11 nucleotides match TRBD2. The CDR3 is 17 amino acids. Germline V gene sequence: CDR1 KGHSH, CDR2 LQKENI. Trimming removed 0 bases from V and 2 bases from J; junction bases left unmatched: 6.

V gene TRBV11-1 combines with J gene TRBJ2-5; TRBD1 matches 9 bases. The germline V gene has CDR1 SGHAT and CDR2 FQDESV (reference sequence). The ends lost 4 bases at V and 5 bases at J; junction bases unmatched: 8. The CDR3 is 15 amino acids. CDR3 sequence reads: CASSSFTGGGETQYF. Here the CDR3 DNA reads TGTGCCAGCAGCTCTTTTACAGGGGGCGGTGAGACCCAGTACTTC.

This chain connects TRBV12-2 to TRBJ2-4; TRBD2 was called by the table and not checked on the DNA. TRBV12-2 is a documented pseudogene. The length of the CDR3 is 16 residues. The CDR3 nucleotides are TGTGCAAGTCGCGCCCCTAGCGGCCTAGCCAAAAACATTCAGTACTTC. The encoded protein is CASRAPSGLAKNIQYF.